The clone carrying this T cell receptor (beta chain) was picked up many times. The entry originates in a study of T cell repertoires in cytomegalovirus infection. The V gene lost 5 bases and the J gene lost 0 bases, with 13 bases spanning the gap. The CDR3 is 15 residues long. Germline values: CDR1 SEHNR, CDR2 FQNEAQ (reference sequence). TCRdb recomputed calls from the reads with MiXCR, one row per CDR3 protein. Among fewer than 250,000 distinct CDR3 sequences listed, 12% were seen once. Sequenced sample: PBMCs. This rearrangement joins TRBV7-9 to TRBJ1-1; D is possibly TRBD1 (5 bases). This sequence originates from a human donor in good health (CMV status not recorded). Some clones in this sample may be carry-over from other donors' samples. The CDR3 sequence: CASSTQQVMNTEAFF. Here the CDR3 DNA reads TGTGCCAGCAGCACCCAACAGGTAATGAACACTGAAGCTTTCTTT.